This T cell receptor beta chain emerged from a study of identifying expanded T cells in peripheral blood. Points on this clone: Its matching antigen is unknown.

During the collection period, no donor immune events like infections were recorded. The assay was immunoSEQ multiplex PCR, and TCRdb's table has in-frame clones only and misses some. The data contain around 100,000 clones, around 85% of them singletons. Study-wide results and limits: Across healthy donors, higher total template counts meant significantly greater roughly 2-week count variance. Technical replicates showed around 1.1 changed clones; approximately 2 weeks 15 to 20; four weeks 19.

CDR3 length: 15 residues. Trimming left V 4 bases short and J 0 bases short, with 12 bases between. In germline, CDR1 is SEHNR, CDR2 FQNEAQ (reference sequence). Sequenced: blood. V and J are TRBV7-9 and TRBJ1-1; D is unclear. This TCR came from a person aged 18-70 years in good health. CDR3 region: CASSWEEYMNTEAFF. The CDR3 DNA reads as TGTGCCAGCAGCTGGGAGGAGTACATGAACACTGAAGCTTTCTTT.